This entry is about one T cell receptor (beta chain). These data originate in a study of T cells after somatic rescue of genetic block. Method: immunoSEQ multiplex PCR; TCRdb's copy keeps in-frame clones and lacks some. The profile covers over 95,000 clones, with about 93% appearing a single time and 1.4% to 1.5% taken by the ten largest. Germline CDR1 reads SNHLY; CDR2 reads FYNNEI. The junction had 4 bases not matched to a gene; V was cut back by 6 bases and J by 0 bases. This CDR3 region has 14 residues. The chain couples TRBV2 to TRBJ2-5; 7 bases are a match to TRBD1. The source of this sequence is a woman between 18 and 30 years old. Sequencing used peripheral blood mononuclear cells (PBMCs). This CDR3 reads CASSPTGNQETQYF. CDR3 nucleotide sequence: TGTGCCAGCAGCCCGACAGGGAACCAAGAGACCCAGTACTTC.